This TCR beta chain comes out of a study of T cells in Graves' hyperthyroidism and ophthalmopathy. On the study more broadly: The authors collected peripheral blood at initial diagnosis, before any treatment.

The CDR3 contains 15 residues. Per germline, CDR1 MNHEY and CDR2 SVGAGI. V was pared by 1 base and J by 2 bases, with 1 base of the junction left unmatched. Clinical Activity Scores of at least 3, NOSPECS grades of at least 4 and durations under 3 months characterized ophthalmopathy patients. This clonotype was seen repeatedly, ten times or more. TCR beta CDR3 regions were amplified from RNA. The TCR CDR3 was amplified in a first-round RT-PCR using the HTBI primer set. TCRdb used MiXCR to reprocess the multiplex PCR reads, holding one entry per CDR3 protein. The sample records about 590,000 distinct CDR3 sequences, more than 13% being singletons.

This chain connects TRBV6-5 to TRBJ1-2, with TRBD1 matching over 10 bases. The clonotype originates from a woman aged 18-35 years with Graves' ophthalmopathy. The sequenced sample consisted of blood. The CDR3 here is CASSYWDRGNYGYTF. The CDR3 DNA reads TGTGCCAGCAGTTACTGGGACAGGGGAAACTATGGCTACACCTTC.